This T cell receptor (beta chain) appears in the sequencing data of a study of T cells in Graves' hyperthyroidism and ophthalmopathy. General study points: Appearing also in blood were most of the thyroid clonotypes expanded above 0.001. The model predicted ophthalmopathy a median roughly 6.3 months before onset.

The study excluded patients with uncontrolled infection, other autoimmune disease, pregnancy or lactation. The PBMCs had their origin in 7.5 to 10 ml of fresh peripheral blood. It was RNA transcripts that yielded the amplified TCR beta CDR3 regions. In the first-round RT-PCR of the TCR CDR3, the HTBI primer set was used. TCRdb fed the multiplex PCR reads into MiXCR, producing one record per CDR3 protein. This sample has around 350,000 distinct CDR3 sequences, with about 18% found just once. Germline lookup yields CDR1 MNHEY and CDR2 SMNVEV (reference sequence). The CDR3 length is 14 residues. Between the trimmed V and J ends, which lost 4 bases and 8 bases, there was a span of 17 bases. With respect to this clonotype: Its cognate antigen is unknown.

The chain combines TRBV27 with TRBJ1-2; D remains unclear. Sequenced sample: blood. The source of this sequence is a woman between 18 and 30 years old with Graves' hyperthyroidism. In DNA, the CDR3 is TGTGCCAGCAGTTCACATCTACCCACCGAAGGCTACACCTTC. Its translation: CASSSHLPTEGYTF.